The clone carrying this T cell receptor (beta chain) was picked up one time. Its cognate antigen is unknown. The same CDR3 is also encoded by other DNA sequences in this sample. This CDR3 is 13 amino acids long. Germline V lookup: CDR1 GTSNPN, CDR2 SVGIG (reference sequence). The germline V and J ends were trimmed by 0 bases and 4 bases, with 9 bases remaining between them. The data derive from a study of OX40 agonist ivuxolimab in advanced cancers. Looking at the study overall: In three patients, partial responses were observed, one with hepatocellular carcinoma and two with cutaneous melanoma.

Libraries were prepared by immunoSEQ multiplex PCR; TCRdb keeps only in-frame clonotypes and omits some of them. The table records some 81,000 clones, 87% of them present only once. General study findings and limits: Specificity for antigen went undetermined in the expanded peripheral T cells.

The clonotype was recovered from an adult with an advanced solid tumor such as melanoma, head and neck, liver or kidney cancer. This chain connects TRBV30 to TRBJ1-1, with D unclear. The sample in question was CD4+ or CD8+ T cells sorted from blood, obtained in a trial of the OX40 agonist ivuxolimab. The CDR3 reads CAWSVRGPTEAFF. The CDR3 DNA follows: TGTGCCTGGAGTGTACGAGGTCCCACTGAAGCTTTCTTT. The complete variable domain, with remaining parts taken from reference TRBV30 and TRBJ1-1, reads SQTIHQWPATLVQPVGSPLSLECTVEGTSNPNLYWYRQAAGRGLQLLFYSVGIGQISSEVPQNLSASRPQDRQFILSSKKLLLSDSGFYLCAWSVRGPTEAFFGQGTRLTVV.